Reported below is one T cell receptor (beta chain). The sample is drawn from a study of blood T cell repertoires in COVID-19. On the study more broadly: Acute and convalescent COVID-19 samples came from the United States, Italy and Spain. PBMCs, B-cell-depleted T cells, or T cells were the source of the cDNA or gDNA that made up the material.

Per the study methods: Amplification of reference gene primers was used by the study to estimate nucleated cell counts. Method: immunoSEQ multiplex PCR; TCRdb's copy keeps in-frame clones and lacks some. For V, J and clone size, that table is used; D and trimming come from the DNA. This sample has some 99,000 clones, with 84% found just once. The J segment lost 1 base and the V segment lost 7 bases, leaving 12 bases of the junction unmatched. There are 18 residues in the CDR3. From germline, CDR1 is SGHNT and CDR2 YYREEE (reference sequence). Sequencing used peripheral blood. The TCR comes from an elderly woman with active or convalescent COVID-19. The V call is TRBV5-4, the J call TRBJ2-6; TRBD1 matches at 9 bases. The CDR3 spells CASAPLTGQGSGANVLTF. CDR3 in DNA: TGTGCCAGCGCTCCTCTAACGGGACAGGGATCTGGGGCCAACGTCCTGACTTTC.